This entry lists 17 T cell receptor beta chains sequenced from one sample in a study of CD8+ T cells in alopecia areata (dated by TCRdb to the late 2010s). Libraries were prepared through the immunoSEQ multiplex PCR assay. RNA was extracted from all samples and reverse transcribed into cDNA, which served as template for TCR sequencing. In its TCRdb copy, this immuneACCESS table keeps in-frame sequences only and misses some clones. Where compared with another copy, unresolved V genes explain less than half of these, and the others have no known cause. The sample comprises around 18,000 clones, and every one was counted more than once. The ten largest make up roughly 31% of the sample. Pooled mouse cutaneous lymph node cells were stained for CD4, CD8alpha, NKG2D, NKG2ACE and other markers and were then sorted on a BD Influx. The sample consisted of CD8+ T cells sorted from a lymph node. The receptors here all came from a C3H/HeJ mouse with alopecia areata. This strain is characterized by the MHC haplotype H2-k.

Only a few counts were recorded for this clone. All gene names here are mouse names. With the read ending 4 residues before the CDR3 end, the germline J gene is used to fill in that end. This rearrangement joins TRBV13-3 to TRBJ1-2, with D possibly being TRBD1 (6 bases). The CDR3 totals 12 residues. V was clipped by 6 bases and J by 3 bases, with 9 bases between them. CDR1 is NNHDY and CDR2 is SYVADS in the germline V gene. CDR3 loop: CASINRDSDYTF. The sequenced CDR3 bases are TGTGCCAGCATAAACAGGGACTCC.

This clone was counted many times. Gene names denote mouse genes. Sequencing ends 4 residues short of the CDR3 end; the germline J gene provides the rest. This sequence joins TRBV5 and TRBJ1-4; weak D call: TRBD1 (5 bases). V was pared by 1 base and J by 0 bases, with 6 bases between. The CDR3 spans 15 residues. CDR1 LGHNA and CDR2 YNLKQL come from the germline V gene (reference sequence). Partial CDR3 DNA: TGTGCCAGCAGCCAAGGGACAATTTCCAACGAA. Translated: CASSQGTISNE. The entire CDR3 protein reads CASSQGTISNERLFF.

This clone was seen only a few times. Gene names denote mouse genes. The sequenced fragment ends 4 residues before the CDR3 boundary, so the rest is inferred from the germline J gene. V is TRBV13-2 and J is TRBJ2-7; 12 bases line up with TRBD2. This CDR3 has 15 residues. Germline CDR1 and CDR2: NNHNN and SYGAGS (reference sequence). V lost 5 bases, J lost 0 bases, and 3 bases stayed unmatched. The DNA read from the CDR3 is TGTGCCAGCGGCCCGACTGGGGGGGCCTCCTAT. Translating gives CASGPTGGASY. The whole CDR3 reads CASGPTGGASYEQYF.

Remarks on this clone: Genes and germline come from the mouse. The read ends 4 residues shy of where the CDR3 ends; the end is completed using the germline J gene. The chain has TRBV16 and TRBJ2-7; 8 bases are shared with TRBD1. Germline V gene lookup returns CDR1 SGHSA and CDR2 FRNQAP. CDR3 length equals 14 residues. V shed 4 bases and J 2 bases; nucleotides not matched to a gene: 4. The sequenced part of the CDR3 DNA is TGTGCAAGCAGCTCGACAGGGGCCCCCTAT. It specifies CASSSTGAPY. The full CDR3 protein is CASSSTGAPYEQYF.

This clone appeared many times. Gene names refer to mouse genes. The missing CDR3 end, 4 residues past where the read stops, is filled in from the germline J gene. This chain links TRBV19 with TRBJ2-2; D is ambiguous. This CDR3 has 13 amino acids. Trimming cost V 1 base and J 1 base, with 2 bases left between them. The germline CDR1 and CDR2 sequences are FNHDT and SITEND (reference sequence). Partial CDR3 DNA: TGTGCCAGCAGTATACAAAACACCGGG. Its protein is CASSIQNTG. The full CDR3 protein is CASSIQNTGQLYF.

Worth noting for this clone: Mouse gene names apply. The read ends 4 residues early relative to the CDR3; the germline J gene fills the gap. V gene TRBV1 combines with J gene TRBJ2-4; 13 bases agree with TRBD2. This CDR3 has 16 residues. From germline, CDR1 is NSQYPW and CDR2 LRSPGD (reference sequence). The covered CDR3 bases are TGCACCTGCAGTGCTCCTCGGGACTGGGGGGGGAAC. This codes for CTCSAPRDWGGN. In full, the CDR3 reads CTCSAPRDWGGNTLYF.

In the case of this clone: These gene names are mouse names. The read gets to within 4 residues of the CDR3 end, and the germline J gene fills in the rest. V is TRBV16 and J is TRBJ2-1, with 8 bases that match TRBD2. There are 14 residues in the CDR3. V dropped 6 bases and J dropped 3; count of bases not matched to a gene: 4. CDR1 is SGHSA and CDR2 is FRNQAP in the germline V gene. CDR3 bases read: TGTGCAAGCAGTCCCGGGACTGGCTATGCT. Protein sequence: CASSPGTGYA. The CDR3 in its entirety is CASSPGTGYAEQFF.

This clone was found many times. Here the gene names and germline are mouse. The read ends 4 residues before the CDR3 terminus; that terminus is restored from the germline J gene. The chain couples TRBV19 to TRBJ2-1; D is uncertain. The length of the CDR3 is 14 residues. Trimming shortened V by 2 bases and J by 1 base, and 7 bases separated the two germline ends. Germline loops: CDR1 FNHDT, CDR2 SITEND (reference sequence). CDR3 DNA (partial): TGTGCCAGCAGTATCGACAAAAACTATGCT. Translated, it gives CASSIDKNYA. The entire CDR3 protein is CASSIDKNYAEQFF.

This clone has a count of ten or more. Mouse germline and gene names are used. Read coverage stops 4 residues before the CDR3 terminus; the germline J gene supplies the remainder. V and J are TRBV19 and TRBJ2-7; 8 nucleotides match TRBD2. CDR3 length: 15 amino acids. Germline V gene sequence: CDR1 FNHDT, CDR2 SITEND (reference sequence). V shed 1 base and J 0 bases; nucleotides not matched to a gene: 3. CDR3 DNA, as far as it was read: TGTGCCAGCAGTATATGGGGGGGGAGCTCCTAT. Its protein product is CASSIWGGSSY. The whole CDR3 protein is CASSIWGGSSYEQYF.

This clone came up many times. Gene names refer to mouse genes. The read gets to within 4 residues of the CDR3 end, and the germline J gene fills in the rest. The chain couples TRBV13-3 to TRBJ1-2; D is unresolved. This CDR3 region has 14 residues. CDR1 NNHDY and CDR2 SYVADS come from the germline V gene. V shed 1 base and J shed 0 bases, with 7 bases lying between them. CDR3 DNA (partial): TGTGCCAGCAGTGATCCAGGAGCAAACTCC. This translates into CASSDPGANS. Given in full, the CDR3 is CASSDPGANSDYTF.

This clone was counted a few times. The gene symbols are mouse symbols. Read sequence stops 4 residues before the CDR3 end, and the germline J gene provides the missing end. The chain joins TRBV13-3 to TRBJ2-7; TRBD1 matches at 8 bases. The CDR3 sequence is 13 residues long. Germline assignment: CDR1 NNHDY and CDR2 SYVADS. CDR3 bases read: TGTGCCAGCAGTGGGGGACAGGCTTAT. Residues: CASSGGQAY. The CDR3 in full is CASSGGQAYEQYF.

This clone was seen a handful of times. The gene symbols are mouse symbols. The read ends 4 residues early relative to the CDR3; the germline J gene fills the gap. This sequence joins TRBV13-1 and TRBJ2-1, with TRBD2 matching 10 bases. The V gene's germline CDR1 is NSHNY and CDR2 SYGAGN. J gave up 6 bases and V 0 bases, and 0 bases lay outside the gene matches. The CDR3 length is 14 residues. The part of the CDR3 DNA that was read is TGTGCCAGCAGTGATGGACTGGGGGGTGCT. The encoded protein is CASSDGLGGA. The whole CDR3 protein reads CASSDGLGGAEQFF.

With respect to this clone: Mouse germline and gene names are used. The sequenced fragment ends 4 residues before the CDR3 boundary, so the rest is inferred from the germline J gene. The V gene is TRBV13-3, the J gene TRBJ2-4; 8 positions agree with TRBD1. Trimming at V came to 1 base and at J to 0 bases, leaving 7 bases not matched to a gene. The CDR3 runs to 17 residues. Germline V gene sequence: CDR1 NNHDY, CDR2 SYVADS. CDR3 protein: CASSDLWQGASQNTLYF. The CDR3 DNA, read in part, is TGTGCCAGCAGTGATCTTTGGCAGGGGGCAAGTCAAAAC.

Comments on this clone: All gene names here are mouse names. The missing CDR3 end, 4 residues past where the read stops, is filled in from the germline J gene. This sequence joins TRBV12-1 and TRBJ2-7, with 7 nucleotides matching TRBD1. V shed 4 bases, J shed 0 bases, and the junction held 8 bases outside the gene matches. From germline, CDR1 is SGHSN and CDR2 HYEKVE. This CDR3 contains 15 residues. CDR3 residues: CASSSGTVSSYEQYF. The covered CDR3 bases are TGTGCCAGCTCGTCCGGGACAGTCAGCTCCTAT.

A note on this clone: Gene names and germline refer to mouse. From the germline J gene comes the end of the CDR3, since the read stops 4 residues before it. This rearrangement joins TRBV13-3 to TRBJ2-4; TRBD2 matches 12 bases. The CDR3 length is 16 residues. The V gene's germline CDR1 is NNHDY and CDR2 SYVADS. Germline trimming cut 1 base from V and 2 bases from J; bases unmatched to any gene: 2. The CDR3 bases that were read are TGTGCCAGCAGTGATTGGGACTGGGGGGTTCAAAAC. This encodes CASSDWDWGVQN. The entire CDR3 sequence reads CASSDWDWGVQNTLYF.

This clone has a handful of counts. The genes and germline here are from mouse. The CDR3 end lies 4 residues beyond the end of the read and is filled in from the germline J gene. The chain recombines TRBV1 with TRBJ2-2; D is unresolved. This CDR3 spans 12 amino acids. Trimming removed 0 bases at V and 4 bases at J, with 0 bases between. Germline loops: CDR1 NSQYPW, CDR2 LRSPGD (reference sequence). The CDR3 DNA, read in part, is TGCACCTGCAGTGCAGACACCGGG. This gives the protein CTCSADTG. The whole CDR3 protein reads CTCSADTGQLYF.

This clone was picked up a small number of times. The gene names here belong to mouse. The CDR3 end lies 4 residues beyond the end of the read and is filled in from the germline J gene. V and J are TRBV13-1 and TRBJ1-4; the match to TRBD1 covers 10 bases. This CDR3 contains 16 residues. V lost 2 bases and J lost 0; bases outside the gene matches: 1. Per the germline V gene, CDR1 is NSHNY and CDR2 is SYGAGN. CDR3 region: CASSEGTGVSNERLFF. The DNA read from the CDR3 is TGTGCCAGCAGTGAGGGGACAGGGGTTTCCAACGAA.